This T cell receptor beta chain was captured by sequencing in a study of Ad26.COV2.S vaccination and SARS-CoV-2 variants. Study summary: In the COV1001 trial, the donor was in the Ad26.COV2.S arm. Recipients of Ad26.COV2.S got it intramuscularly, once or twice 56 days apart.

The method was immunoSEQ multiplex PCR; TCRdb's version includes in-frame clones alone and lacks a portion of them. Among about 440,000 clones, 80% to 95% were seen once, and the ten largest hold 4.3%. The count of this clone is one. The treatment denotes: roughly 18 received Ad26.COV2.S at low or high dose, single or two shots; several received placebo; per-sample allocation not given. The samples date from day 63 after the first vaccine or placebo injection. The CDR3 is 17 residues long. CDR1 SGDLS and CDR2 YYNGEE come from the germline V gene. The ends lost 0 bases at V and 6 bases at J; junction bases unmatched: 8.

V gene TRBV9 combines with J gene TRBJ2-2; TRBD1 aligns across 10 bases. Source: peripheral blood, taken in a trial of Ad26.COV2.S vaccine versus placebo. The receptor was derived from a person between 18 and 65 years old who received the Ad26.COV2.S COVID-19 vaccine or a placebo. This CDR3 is CASSVGTGQGWSGELFF. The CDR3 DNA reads TGTGCCAGCAGCGTAGGAACGGGACAGGGGTGGTCCGGGGAGCTGTTTTTT.